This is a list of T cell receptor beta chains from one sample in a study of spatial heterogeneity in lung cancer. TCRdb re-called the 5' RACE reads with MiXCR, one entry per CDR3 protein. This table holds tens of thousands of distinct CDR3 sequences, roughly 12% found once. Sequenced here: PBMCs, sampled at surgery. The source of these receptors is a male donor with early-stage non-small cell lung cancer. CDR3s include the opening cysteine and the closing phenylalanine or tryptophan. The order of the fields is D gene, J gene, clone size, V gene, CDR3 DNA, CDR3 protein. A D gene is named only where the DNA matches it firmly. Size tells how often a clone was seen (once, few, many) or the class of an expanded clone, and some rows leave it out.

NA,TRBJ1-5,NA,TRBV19,TGTGCCAGTAGAGAGTTGCGTCGGAATCAGCCCCAGCATTTT,CASRELRRNQPQHF
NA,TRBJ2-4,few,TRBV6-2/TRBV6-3,TGTGCCAGCAGTTACTCTCAGGAGCTAGCCAAAAACATTCAGTACTTC,CASSYSQELAKNIQYF
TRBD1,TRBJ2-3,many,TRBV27,TGTGCCAGCAGTTTTCTCAGGGGGCGTCATACGCAGTATTTT,CASSFLRGRHTQYF
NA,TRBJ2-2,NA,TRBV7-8,TGTGCCAGCAGCTTAGTCCCCGACTTGAACACCGGGGAGCTGTTTTTT,CASSLVPDLNTGELFF
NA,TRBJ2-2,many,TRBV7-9,TGTGCCAGCAGCTTACCAAGGAACACCGGGGAGCTGTTTTTT,CASSLPRNTGELFF
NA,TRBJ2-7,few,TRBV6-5,TGTGCCAGCAGTATAACCAGTACAGGGTCCTACGAGCAGTACTTC,CASSITSTGSYEQYF
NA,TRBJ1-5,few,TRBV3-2,TGTGCCAGCAGCCCCCAGGCACAGCAATTTAAAAATCAGCCCCAGCATTTT,CASSPQAQQFKNQPQHF
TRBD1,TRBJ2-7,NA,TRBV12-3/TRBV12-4,TGTGCCAGCAGTACCCGGGACAGGGGAAACGAGCAGTACTTC,CASSTRDRGNEQYF
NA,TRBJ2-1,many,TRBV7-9,TGTGCCAGCAGCCCTAGTTCGGCTGGACCTCCTCTTGAGCAGTTCTTC,CASSPSSAGPPLEQFF
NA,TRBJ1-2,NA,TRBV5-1,TGCGCCAGCAGCGGGGGGACCTCTAACTATGGCTACACCTTC,CASSGGTSNYGYTF
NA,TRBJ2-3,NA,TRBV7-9,TGTGCCGACCGGGAGCCCTTCGTAGATACGCAGTATTTT,CADREPFVDTQYF
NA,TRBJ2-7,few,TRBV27,TGTGCCAGCAGTTTGAGTTGGCCCAAGGGCTACGAGCAGTACTTC,CASSLSWPKGYEQYF
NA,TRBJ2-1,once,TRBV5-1,TGCGCCAGCAACGAGGGGGGAGCCTACAATGAGCAGTTCTTC,CASNEGGAYNEQFF
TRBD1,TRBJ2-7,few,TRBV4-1,TGCGCCAGCAGCCAAGATTCAGAAACAGGGGGCTCCTACGAGCAGTACTTC,CASSQDSETGGSYEQYF
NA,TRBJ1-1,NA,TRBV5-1,TGCGCCAGCAGCTTGAACAGTGCTGGGACTGAAGCTTTCTTT,CASSLNSAGTEAFF
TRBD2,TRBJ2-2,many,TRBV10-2,TGCGCCAGCAGTCCGGGGGGGCCAACCGGGGAGCTGTTTTTT,CASSPGGPTGELFF
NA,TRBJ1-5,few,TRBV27,TGTGCCAGCAGTTTAATAGGGATGGGGGACAATCAGCCCCAGCATTTT,CASSLIGMGDNQPQHF
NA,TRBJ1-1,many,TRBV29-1,TGCAGCGTTGCAATAAGGGGCAGGGAAGCTTTCTTT,CSVAIRGREAFF
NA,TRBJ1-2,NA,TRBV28,TGTGCCAGCAGTCCGATTATGGGGGGTTCGGAGGGCGCCCACTATGGCTACACCTTC,CASSPIMGGSEGAHYGYTF
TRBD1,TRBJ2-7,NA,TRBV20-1,TGCAGTGCTAGGCGCGGACAGGGGCCCTACGAGCAGTACTTC,CSARRGQGPYEQYF
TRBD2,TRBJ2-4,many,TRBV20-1,TGCAGTGCTAGAGATAGTGGAGCGGGAGATAACATTCAGTACTTC,CSARDSGAGDNIQYF
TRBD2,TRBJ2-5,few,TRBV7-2,TGTGCCAGCAGCTTATCAGCGGGGGGTCTGGAGACCCAGTACTTC,CASSLSAGGLETQYF
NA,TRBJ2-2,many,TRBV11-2,TGTGCCAGCAGCCCCGAGTCTGGGGAGCTGTTTTTT,CASSPESGELFF
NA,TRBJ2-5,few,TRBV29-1,TGCAGCGTTGAACCCCATCAAGAGACCCAGTACTTC,CSVEPHQETQYF
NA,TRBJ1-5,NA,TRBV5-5,TGTGCCAGCAGCTTGACCGGGAATCAGCCCCAGCATTTT,CASSLTGNQPQHF
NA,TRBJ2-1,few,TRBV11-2,TGTGCCAGCAGCTTCGGCGGGGTGTCCTACAATGAGCAGTTCTTC,CASSFGGVSYNEQFF
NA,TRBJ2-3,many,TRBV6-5,TGTGCCAGCAGTTACGGGTCCAGCACAGATACGCAGTATTTT,CASSYGSSTDTQYF
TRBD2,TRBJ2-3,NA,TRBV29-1,TGCAGCGTTAAGCGGGAGTTGACAGAAACGCAGTATTTT,CSVKRELTETQYF
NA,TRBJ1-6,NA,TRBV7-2,TGTGCCAGCAGCTCATGGACGGCAACTTATAATTCACCCCTCCACTTT,CASSSWTATYNSPLHF
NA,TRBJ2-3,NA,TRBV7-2,TGTGCCAGCAGCTTAGCCCCTTACGGGATGGATACGCAGTATTTT,CASSLAPYGMDTQYF
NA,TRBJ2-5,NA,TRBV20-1,TGCAGTGCTCGGGACACCACACAAGAGACCCAGTACTTC,CSARDTTQETQYF
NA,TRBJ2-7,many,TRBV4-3,TGCGCCAGCAGCCAAGAGTGGGGTTCCTACGAGCAGTACTTC,CASSQEWGSYEQYF
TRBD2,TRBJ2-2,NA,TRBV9,TGTGCCAGCAGCGAGGGACTAGCGGGAGAGAGCACCGGGGAGCTGTTTTTT,CASSEGLAGESTGELFF
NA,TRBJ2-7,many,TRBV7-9,TGTGCCAGCAGCTTAATGTACGAGCAGTACTTC,CASSLMYEQYF
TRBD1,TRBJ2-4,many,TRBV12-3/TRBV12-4,TGTGCCAGCAGCGAATCGACAGGGTGGAACATTCAGTACTTC,CASSESTGWNIQYF
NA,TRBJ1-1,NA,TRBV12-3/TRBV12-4,TGTGCCAGCAGCGGGGGGCGAGCCACTGAAGCTTTCTTT,CASSGGRATEAFF
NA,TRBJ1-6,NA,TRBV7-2,TGTGCCAGCAGCCCGAGGGGGTCCAGGGCTAATTCACCCCTCCACTTT,CASSPRGSRANSPLHF
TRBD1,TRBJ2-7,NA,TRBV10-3,TGTGCCATCAGGGGGACAGCTACCTACGAGCAGTACTTC,CAIRGTATYEQYF
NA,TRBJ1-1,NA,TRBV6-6,TGTGCCAGCAGCCCTCCGGGGTTCACTGAAGCTTTCTTT,CASSPPGFTEAFF
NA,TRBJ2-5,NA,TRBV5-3,TGTGCCAGAAGCGTCAAAGAGACCCAGTACTTC,CARSVKETQYF
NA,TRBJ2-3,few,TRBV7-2,TGTGCCAGCAGCTTAGAGGTCACCCCGGATACGCAGTATTTT,CASSLEVTPDTQYF
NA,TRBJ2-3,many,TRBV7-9,TGTGCCAGCCTAGGGACCCTCAGGGCCACAGATACGCAGTATTTT,CASLGTLRATDTQYF
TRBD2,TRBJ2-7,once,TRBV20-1,TGCAGTGCTAGAGTGCGGGGGAGCATCGGACAATCCTACGAGCAGTACTTC,CSARVRGSIGQSYEQYF